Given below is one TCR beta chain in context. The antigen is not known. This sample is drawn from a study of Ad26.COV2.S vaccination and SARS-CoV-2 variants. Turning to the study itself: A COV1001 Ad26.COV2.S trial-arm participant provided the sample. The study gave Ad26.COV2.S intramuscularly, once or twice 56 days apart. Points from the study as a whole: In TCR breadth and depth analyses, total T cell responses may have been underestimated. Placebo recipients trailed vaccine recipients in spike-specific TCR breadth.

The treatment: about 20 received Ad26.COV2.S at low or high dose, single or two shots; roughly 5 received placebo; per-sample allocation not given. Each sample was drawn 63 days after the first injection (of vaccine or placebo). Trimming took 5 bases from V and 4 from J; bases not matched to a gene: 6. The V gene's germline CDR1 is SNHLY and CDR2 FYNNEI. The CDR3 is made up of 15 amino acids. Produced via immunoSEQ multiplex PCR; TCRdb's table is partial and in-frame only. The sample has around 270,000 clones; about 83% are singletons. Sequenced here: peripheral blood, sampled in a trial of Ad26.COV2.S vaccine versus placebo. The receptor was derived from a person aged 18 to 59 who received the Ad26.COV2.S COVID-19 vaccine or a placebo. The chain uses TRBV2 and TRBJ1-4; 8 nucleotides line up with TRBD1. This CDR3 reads CASSTRTGYNEKLFF. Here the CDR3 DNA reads TGTGCCAGCAGTACCCGGACAGGGTATAATGAAAAACTGTTTTTT. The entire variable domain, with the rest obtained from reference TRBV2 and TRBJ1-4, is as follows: EPEVTQTPSHQVTQMGQEVILRCVPISNHLYFYWYRQILGQKVEFLVSFYNNEISEKSEIFDDQFSVERPDGSNFTLKIRSTKLEDSAMYFCASSTRTGYNEKLFFGSGTQLSVL.